This T cell receptor (beta chain) was captured in a study of blood T cell repertoires in COVID-19 (dated by TCRdb to the early 2020s). Looking at the study overall: Collaborator samples came from the United States, Italy and Spain and covered acute and convalescent phases of COVID-19. A de-identified subject ID, COVID-19 status, age in years and sex were almost always included in the sample metadata. The repertoires were released in a freely available public database intended as a resource for research on the immune response to SARS-CoV-2. HLA class I and class II types, where available, came from metadata supplied by the sample provider rather than from assay-based typing. Samples were obtained from the ongoing ImmuneRACE study (first 160 participants) and from about 1,300 subjects provided by 6 global collaborators. The dataset comprised deeply sampled blood TCRbeta repertoires from subjects exposed to, actively infected with, or recovered from COVID-19. The material from the prospective study consisted of cDNA or gDNA derived from T cells, B-cell-depleted T cells, or PBMCs. Paper-wide results and their limitations: The amount of clinical and demographic metadata varied by source and participant and was provided uncurated.

TCRbeta CDR3 regions were amplified from genomic DNA using the immunoSEQ Assay, a bias-controlled multiplex PCR. The authors' pipeline ran thus. Within the assay, amplification of reference gene primers was used to estimate how many nucleated cells each sample contained. To quantify the absolute abundance of each unique TCRbeta CDR3 rearrangement, sequence reads were collapsed and filtered. For each sample, productive Simpson clonality was calculated as the square root of Simpson's diversity index over productive rearrangements. Not all clones reach the TCRdb copy of this immuneACCESS table, which keeps in-frame sequences only. Checked studies attribute under half of the gap to unresolved V genes and leave the rest unexplained. Clone size and V and J calls were adopted from that table, with D and trimming inferred from the DNA. For this sample there are roughly 80,000 clones; 82% appear just once. The ten biggest clones cover 27% of the sample.

Collaborating institutions collected whole blood in K2EDTA tubes following their own protocols. Collaborator samples were shipped for TCRbeta analysis as frozen whole blood, isolated PBMCs, or DNA extracted from either sample type. In the case of this clone: The clone's antigen remains unknown. No quality values exist for individual bases; no much larger clone is one base distant.

Relative to germline, V is 6 bases shorter and J is 0 bases shorter, with 12 bases between their ends. The CDR3 sequence holds 15 residues, the cysteine and phenylalanine included. Here the CDR3 DNA is all that survives: 45 bases in frame from base 1. According to the germline V gene, CDR1 reads SNHLY and CDR2 reads FYNNEI. Sequenced input: peripheral blood. The rearranged segments are TRBV2 and TRBJ2-1; the D gene is perhaps TRBD2, from 5 matching bases. The receptor was derived from a human donor in a cohort sampled during active COVID-19. The DNA sequence is TGTGCCAGCAGCTCCGGGGAGTCCTCCTACAATGAGCAGTTCTTC. It translates as CASSSGESSYNEQFF. Joined to the reference TRBV2 and TRBJ2-1 proteins, this CDR3 gives the full variable domain: EPEVTQTPSHQVTQMGQEVILRCVPISNHLYFYWYRQILGQKVEFLVSFYNNEISEKSEIFDDQFSVERPDGSNFTLKIRSTKLEDSAMYFCASSSGESSYNEQFFGPGTRLTVL.